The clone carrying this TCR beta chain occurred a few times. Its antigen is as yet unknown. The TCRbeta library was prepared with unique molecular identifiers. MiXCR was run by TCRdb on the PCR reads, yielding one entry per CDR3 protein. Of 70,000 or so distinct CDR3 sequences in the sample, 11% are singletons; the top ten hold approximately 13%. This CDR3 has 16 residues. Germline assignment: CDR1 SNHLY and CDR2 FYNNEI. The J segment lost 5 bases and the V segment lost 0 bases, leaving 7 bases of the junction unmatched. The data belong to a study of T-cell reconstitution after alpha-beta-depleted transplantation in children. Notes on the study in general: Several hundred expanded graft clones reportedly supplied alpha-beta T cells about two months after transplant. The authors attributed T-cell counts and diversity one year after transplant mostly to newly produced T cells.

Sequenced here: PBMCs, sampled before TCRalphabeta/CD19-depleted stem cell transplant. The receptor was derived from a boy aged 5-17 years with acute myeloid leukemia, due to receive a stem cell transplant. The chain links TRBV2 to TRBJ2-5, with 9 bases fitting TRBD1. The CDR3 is CASSEAPGTGKETQYF. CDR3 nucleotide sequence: TGTGCCAGCAGTGAAGCCCCCGGGACAGGGAAGGAGACCCAGTACTTC.